These T cell receptor beta chains were read from a single sample in a study of type 1 and type 2 diabetes patients. TCRdb re-called the multiplex PCR reads with MiXCR, one entry per CDR3 protein. The sample contains 280,000 or so distinct CDR3 sequences, 40% to 50% of which appear only once. The sample taken for sequencing was peripheral blood mononuclear cells (PBMCs). The receptor source for this set is a man aged 18-30 years with type 2 diabetes. The CDR3 runs from the conserved cysteine through the conserved F or W. The D gene is left open where the match is weak. Not all rows give a size; the values are once, few, many and, for expanded clones, a class.

DNA,CDR3,D,size,J,length,V
TGTGCCAGCAGCCCCCACCCCCATCGACGGGGGGCCAGTACCACAGATACGCAGTATTTT,CASSPHPHRRGASTTDTQYF,NA,NA,TRBJ2-3,20,TRBV7-6
TGTGCCAGCAGGACGGGGGCGGGTGGCTACACCTTC,CASRTGAGGYTF,NA,few,TRBJ1-2,12,TRBV27
TGTGCCAGCAGCCAACAGGCAGTCGGCTCCTACGAGCAGTACTTC,CASSQQAVGSYEQYF,NA,few,TRBJ2-7,15,TRBV12-3/TRBV12-4
TGTGCCTGTTCTGTCTCTGGGGCCAACGTCCTGACTTTC,CACSVSGANVLTF,NA,many,TRBJ2-6,13,TRBV30
TGTGCCAGCAGCTACGGACAGGGTGATCAGCCCCAGCATTTT,CASSYGQGDQPQHF,TRBD1,NA,TRBJ1-5,14,TRBV7-9
TGTGCCAGCAGTATCCCCTGGGGCTTGGATAATGAAAAACTGTTTTTT,CASSIPWGLDNEKLFF,NA,few,TRBJ1-4,16,TRBV2
TGCAGCGTTCGTACGGACAGGAATTACGAGCAGTACTTC,CSVRTDRNYEQYF,TRBD1,NA,TRBJ2-7,13,TRBV29-1
TGTGCCAGCAGTTACGTCCGTGGGACAGGGCTGTCACCCCTCCACTTT,CASSYVRGTGLSPLHF,TRBD1,NA,TRBJ1-6,16,TRBV6-1
TGTGCTAGCGGACAGCCGAACACTGAAGCTTTCTTT,CASGQPNTEAFF,NA,few,TRBJ1-1,12,TRBV12-5
TGTGCCAGCAGCGCCGGGACAGCGAATAACTATGGCTACACCTTC,CASSAGTANNYGYTF,TRBD1,NA,TRBJ1-2,15,TRBV7-3
TGTGCCAGCGGACAGGGGGCTCGCGTTGGGCAAGAGACCCAGTACTTC,CASGQGARVGQETQYF,TRBD1,NA,TRBJ2-5,16,TRBV6-1
TGTGCCAGCAGCTTAAGTAAGATTACTGGGGCAGATACGCAGTATTTT,CASSLSKITGADTQYF,NA,NA,TRBJ2-3,16,TRBV7-2
TGTGCCAGCAGTTTTAGAGGGAGCTCCTACGAGCAGTACTTC,CASSFRGSSYEQYF,NA,few,TRBJ2-7,14,TRBV28
TGTGCCAGCAGTCCCGGGAACCCGGATGAAAAACTGTTTTTT,CASSPGNPDEKLFF,NA,NA,TRBJ1-4,14,TRBV7-2
TGTGCCAGCTCACCCCTTCCCCCGGGACAGGGGGAGACCCAGTACTTC,CASSPLPPGQGETQYF,TRBD1,NA,TRBJ2-5,16,TRBV18
TGTGCCAGCAGAAGAAGGGATGAGCAGTTCTTC,CASRRRDEQFF,NA,NA,TRBJ2-1,11,TRBV28
TGTGCCAGTACAATCGGGGGCGCGGGCTATGGCTACACCTTC,CASTIGGAGYGYTF,NA,few,TRBJ1-2,14,TRBV19
TGCAGTGCTAGAGATCTTAGCGGGAGGGAGCAGTTCTTC,CSARDLSGREQFF,TRBD2,NA,TRBJ2-1,13,TRBV20-1
TGTGCCAGCAGGGGTCTTGCGGGCCCAGGGGAGCAGTACTTC,CASRGLAGPGEQYF,NA,many,TRBJ2-7,14,TRBV2
TGTGCCAGCAGCTCGGGAGTAGCCCAGGAGACCCAGTACTTC,CASSSGVAQETQYF,NA,once,TRBJ2-5,14,TRBV11-2
TGTGCCAGCAGCTTAGATGGCGGGGACGGAGGGAATACGCAGTATTTT,CASSLDGGDGGNTQYF,NA,NA,TRBJ2-3,16,TRBV7-8
TGTGCCAGCAGTTACGGGGGGGTCACCTACAATGAGCAGTTCTTC,CASSYGGVTYNEQFF,TRBD2,NA,TRBJ2-1,15,TRBV6-6
TGCAGCGCCCTTTCGCATGAAGCTTTCTTT,CSALSHEAFF,NA,few,TRBJ1-1,10,TRBV29-1
TGTGCCAGCAGCTTAACACAGTATAATGAAAAACTGTTTTTT,CASSLTQYNEKLFF,NA,NA,TRBJ1-4,14,TRBV5-6
TGTGCCCGCGACGCAGGGAGAGATACGCAGTATTTT,CARDAGRDTQYF,NA,NA,TRBJ2-3,12,TRBV30
TGCGCCAGCAGGGCGGAGGCAATGAACACTGAAGCTTTCTTT,CASRAEAMNTEAFF,NA,NA,TRBJ1-1,14,TRBV5-1
TGTGCCAGCAGACGTACTAGTGGGAAGACCCAGTACTTC,CASRRTSGKTQYF,NA,NA,TRBJ2-5,13,TRBV6-5
TGCAGCGTTGTACCTTGGGAGAACGGAGATGAGCAGTTCTTC,CSVVPWENGDEQFF,NA,NA,TRBJ2-1,14,TRBV29-1
TGTGCCAGCAGACGTAACGAGGGACGCCCCCTCCACTTT,CASRRNEGRPLHF,NA,NA,TRBJ1-6,13,TRBV7-8
TGTGCCAGTAGTATGTATCTTGGCGGAACAGATACGCAGTATTTT,CASSMYLGGTDTQYF,NA,NA,TRBJ2-3,15,TRBV19
TGTGCCAGCAGTGAGACCGGGGACAGCCTCTACGAGCAGTACTTC,CASSETGDSLYEQYF,TRBD1,NA,TRBJ2-7,15,TRBV25-1
TGCGCCAGCAGCTTCAGGTGGGGAGGCACATATACGCAGTATTTT,CASSFRWGGTYTQYF,NA,NA,TRBJ2-3,15,TRBV5-1
TGTGCCAGTAGGGCAGAGGTCGTTCCGCTGCCCCAGCATTTT,CASRAEVVPLPQHF,NA,NA,TRBJ1-5,14,TRBV19
TGTGCCAGCCGAAGCTTGCCACACTATGGCTACACCTTC,CASRSLPHYGYTF,NA,few,TRBJ1-2,13,TRBV7-9
TGTGCCAGCAGTCCTGTTGGCGGGGGCCGGACTGAAGCTTTCTTT,CASSPVGGGRTEAFF,NA,once,TRBJ1-1,15,TRBV6-1
TGTGCCACCAGCAGAGTGACGAACACCGGGGAGCTGTTTTTT,CATSRVTNTGELFF,NA,once,TRBJ2-2,14,TRBV15
TGTGCCAGCAGGGGACAGGGAGGTAACTATGGCTACACCTTC,CASRGQGGNYGYTF,TRBD1,few,TRBJ1-2,14,TRBV12-3/TRBV12-4
TGTGCCAGCAGTTTAGGGGGAACCGAATTAAAACCTTATGGCTACACCTTC,CASSLGGTELKPYGYTF,NA,once,TRBJ1-2,17,TRBV28
TGTGCCACCAGCAGAGAGGGTACGGGTTTCGGGGAGCTGTTTTTT,CATSREGTGFGELFF,NA,few,TRBJ2-2,15,TRBV15
TGTGCCAGCATCGGGACAGGGGCCTTTTCACCCCTCCACTTT,CASIGTGAFSPLHF,TRBD1,NA,TRBJ1-6,14,TRBV28
TGCAGTGCTAGAGCGAACAGGGTGAACACTGAAGCTTTCTTT,CSARANRVNTEAFF,NA,NA,TRBJ1-1,14,TRBV20-1
TGTGCCTGGAGTGAAACGGTGCAGTATTTT,CAWSETVQYF,NA,few,TRBJ2-3,10,TRBV30
TGTGCCAGCAGCTTATTCCCCGGGAGGGGAGAGACCCAGTACTTC,CASSLFPGRGETQYF,TRBD2,NA,TRBJ2-5,15,TRBV7-2
TGTGCCAGCAGTTTGATAGCGGGGGGCCATGGGGTATACAATGAGCAGTTCTTC,CASSLIAGGHGVYNEQFF,TRBD2,NA,TRBJ2-1,18,TRBV27
TGTGCCAGCAGCTTTTACTCGGGCCGGGAGACCCAGTACTTC,CASSFYSGRETQYF,NA,NA,TRBJ2-5,14,TRBV27